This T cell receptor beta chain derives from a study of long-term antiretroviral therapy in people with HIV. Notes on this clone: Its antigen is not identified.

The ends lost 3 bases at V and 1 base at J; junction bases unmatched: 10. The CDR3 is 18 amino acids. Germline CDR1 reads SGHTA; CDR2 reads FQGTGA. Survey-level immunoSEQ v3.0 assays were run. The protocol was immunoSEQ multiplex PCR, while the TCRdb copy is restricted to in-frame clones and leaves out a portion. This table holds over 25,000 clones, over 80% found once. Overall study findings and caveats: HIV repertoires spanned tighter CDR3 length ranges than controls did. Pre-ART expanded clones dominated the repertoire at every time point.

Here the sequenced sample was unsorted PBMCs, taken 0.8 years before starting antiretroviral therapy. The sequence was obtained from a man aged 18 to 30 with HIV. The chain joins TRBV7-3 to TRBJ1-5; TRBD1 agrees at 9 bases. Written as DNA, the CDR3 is TGTGCCAGCAGCTTGGAAGACAGGGGGAGTGAGAGCAATCAGCCCCAGCATTTT. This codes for CASSLEDRGSESNQPQHF.